This TCR beta chain is drawn from a study of cytomegalovirus exposure and HLA in healthy donors. Study summary: A preliminary data release comprised 80 million or so unique TCRs obtained from HLA-typed donors. Whole-study findings and limits: According to the study, 150 to 200 TCR beta chains were cytomegalovirus-associated. According to a later analysis, most TCR beta chains associated with CMV appeared HLA-restricted. Association with HLA alleles at 0.05 false discovery rate was found for around 17,000 TCR beta sequences in a later analysis.

The CDR3 loop spans 14 amino acids. Trimming removed 5 bases from V and 6 bases from J, with 14 bases in between. Germline CDR1 is MNHEY and CDR2 is SMNVEV (reference sequence). This clone is a singleton in its sample. The antigen remains unidentified. With 60 Vbeta and 13 Jbeta primers, the PCR was carried out. Sequencing was performed with immunoSEQ multiplex PCR; in TCRdb, only in-frame clones are kept and a portion is missing. The sample consists of 200,000 to 250,000 clones, roughly 84% of them appearing once. The TCR originated in a human donor in good health. The chain employs TRBV27 and TRBJ2-1, with TRBD2 as a possible D gene (5 bases). Specimen: PBMCs. The CDR3 here is CASSPTGSFNEQFF. The CDR3 nucleotides are TGTGCCAGCAGTCCGACGGGGTCGTTCAATGAGCAGTTCTTC.